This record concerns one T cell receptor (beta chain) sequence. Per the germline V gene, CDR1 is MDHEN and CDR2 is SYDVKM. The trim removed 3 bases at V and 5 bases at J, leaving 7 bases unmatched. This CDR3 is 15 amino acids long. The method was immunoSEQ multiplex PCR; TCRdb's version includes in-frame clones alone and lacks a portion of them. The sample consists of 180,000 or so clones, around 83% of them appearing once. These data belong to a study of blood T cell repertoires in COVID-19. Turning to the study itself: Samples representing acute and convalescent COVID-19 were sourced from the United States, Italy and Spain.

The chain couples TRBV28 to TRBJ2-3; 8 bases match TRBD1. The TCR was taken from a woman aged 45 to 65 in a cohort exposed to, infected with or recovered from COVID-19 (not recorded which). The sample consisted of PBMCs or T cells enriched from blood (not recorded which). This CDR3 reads CASSFQGAVVDTQYF. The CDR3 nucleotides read TGTGCCAGCAGTTTTCAGGGGGCAGTGGTAGATACGCAGTATTTT.